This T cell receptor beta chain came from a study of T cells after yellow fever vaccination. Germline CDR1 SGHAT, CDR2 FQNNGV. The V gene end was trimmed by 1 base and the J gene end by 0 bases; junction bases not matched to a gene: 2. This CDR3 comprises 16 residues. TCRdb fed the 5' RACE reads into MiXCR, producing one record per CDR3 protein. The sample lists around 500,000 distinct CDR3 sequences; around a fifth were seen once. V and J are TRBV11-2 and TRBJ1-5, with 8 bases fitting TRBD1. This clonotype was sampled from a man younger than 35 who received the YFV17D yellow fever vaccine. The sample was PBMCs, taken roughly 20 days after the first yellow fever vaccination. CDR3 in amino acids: CASSLGQGASNQPQHF. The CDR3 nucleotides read TGTGCCAGCAGCTTAGGGCAGGGGGCTAGCAATCAGCCCCAGCATTTT.